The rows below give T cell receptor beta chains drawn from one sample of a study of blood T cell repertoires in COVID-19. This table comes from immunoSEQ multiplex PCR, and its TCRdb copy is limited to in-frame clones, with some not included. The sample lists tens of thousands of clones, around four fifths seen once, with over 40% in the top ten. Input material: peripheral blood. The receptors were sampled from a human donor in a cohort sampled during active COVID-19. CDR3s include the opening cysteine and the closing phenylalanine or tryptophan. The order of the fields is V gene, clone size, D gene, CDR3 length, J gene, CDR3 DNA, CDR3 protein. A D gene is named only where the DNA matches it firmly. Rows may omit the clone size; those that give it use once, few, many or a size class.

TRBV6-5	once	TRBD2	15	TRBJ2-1	TGTGCCAGCAGTACCGGGACTAGCGGGGGCCATGAGCAGTTCTTC	CASSTGTSGGHEQFF
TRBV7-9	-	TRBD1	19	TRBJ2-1	TGTGCCAGCATCTACGGGACAGGGGGCACCGAGGACTCCTACAATGAGCAGTTCTTC	CASIYGTGGTEDSYNEQFF
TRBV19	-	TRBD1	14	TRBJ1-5	TGTGCCAGTAGGGGACAGGGGATGTATCAGCCCCAGCATTTT	CASRGQGMYQPQHF
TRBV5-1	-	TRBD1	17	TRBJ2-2	TGCGCCAGCAGCCGATCCTCCGGGACAGGGCTTACCGGGGAGCTGTTTTTT	CASSRSSGTGLTGELFF
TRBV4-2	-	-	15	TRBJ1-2	TGTGCCAGCAGCCAAGCAAAACAGGTTTACTATGGCTACACCTTC	CASSQAKQVYYGYTF
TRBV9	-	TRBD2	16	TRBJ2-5	TGTGCCAGCAGCGCGGGGGACTATCTCGGGGTAGGGACCCAGTACTTC	CASSAGDYLGVGTQYF
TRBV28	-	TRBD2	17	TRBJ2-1	TGTGCCAGCAGTTTCGTGATTGGGCGGGGGTGGTTCAATGAGCAGTTCTTC	CASSFVIGRGWFNEQFF
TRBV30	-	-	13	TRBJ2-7	TGTGCCTGGACCGATTGGGCCTTTGGAGAGCAGTACTTC	CAWTDWAFGEQYF
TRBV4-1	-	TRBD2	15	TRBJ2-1	TGCGCCAGCAGCCACGCTAGCGGCCCGAGGAATGAGCAGTTCTTC	CASSHASGPRNEQFF
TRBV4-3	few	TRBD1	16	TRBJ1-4	TGCGCCAGCAGCCAAGACGCCGGGACAGGGAAAGAAAAACTGTTTTTT	CASSQDAGTGKEKLFF
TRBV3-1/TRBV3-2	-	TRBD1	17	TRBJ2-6	TGTGCCAGCAGGGCGACAGGGGGCTCAGCTGGGGCCAACGTCCTGACTTTC	CASRATGGSAGANVLTF
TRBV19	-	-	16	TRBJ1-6	TGTGCCAGCCGTTCGGCAGACAGGTCCTATAATTCACCCCTCCACTTT	CASRSADRSYNSPLHF
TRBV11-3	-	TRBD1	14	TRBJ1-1	TGTGCCAGCAAGGGACAGGGGGTTAGCACTGAAGCTTTCTTT	CASKGQGVSTEAFF
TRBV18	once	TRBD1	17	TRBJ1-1	TGTGCCAGCTCACTTCACAGGGGGCGAAAGGGGGGCACTGAAGCTTTCTTT	CASSLHRGRKGGTEAFF
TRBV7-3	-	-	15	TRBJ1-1	TGTGCCAGCAGCTTGGAACTTCGAGGCAGGGCGGAAGCTTTCTTT	CASSLELRGRAEAFF
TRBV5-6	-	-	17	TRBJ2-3	TGTGCCAGCAGCTTGGTTAGAGCGGGGACAAGCACAGATACGCAGTATTTT	CASSLVRAGTSTDTQYF
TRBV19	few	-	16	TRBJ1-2	TGTGCCAGTACTAGAAGGGGCAGGGAAGATTCCTATGGCTACACCTTC	CASTRRGREDSYGYTF
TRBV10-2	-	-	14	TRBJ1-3	TGCGCCAGCAGTGAAGGCAGGGAAGTAAACACCATATATTTT	CASSEGREVNTIYF
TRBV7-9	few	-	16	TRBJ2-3	TGTGCCAGCAGCTTAGGGGGGCCCTTAACCACAGATACGCAGTATTTT	CASSLGGPLTTDTQYF
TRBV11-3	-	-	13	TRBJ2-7	TGTGCCAGCAGTTCGACAGCTACCTACGAGCAGTACTTC	CASSSTATYEQYF
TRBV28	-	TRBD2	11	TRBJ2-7	TGTGCCAGCAGTTTGGGGGGGGAGCAGTACTTC	CASSLGGEQYF
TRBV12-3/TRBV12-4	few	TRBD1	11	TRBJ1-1	TGTGCCTCCCAGGGGGATCATGAAGCTTTCTTT	CASQGDHEAFF
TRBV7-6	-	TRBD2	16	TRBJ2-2	TGTGCCAGCAGCGCCACTAGCGGGGGCCTACCTTGGGAGCTGTTTTTT	CASSATSGGLPWELFF
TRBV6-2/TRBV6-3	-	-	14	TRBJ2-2	TGTGCCAGCAGTTGGCTAGCTGAGGGCGGGGAGCTGTTTTTT	CASSWLAEGGELFF
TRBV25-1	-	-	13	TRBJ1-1	TGTGCCAGCAGTGAGTCCAGGACAGCTGAAGCTTTCTTT	CASSESRTAEAFF
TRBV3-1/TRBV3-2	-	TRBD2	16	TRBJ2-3	TGTGCCAGCAGCCAAGACGTACTAGCGGGCACAGATACGCAGTATTTT	CASSQDVLAGTDTQYF
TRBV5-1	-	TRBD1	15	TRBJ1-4	TGCGCCAGCAGCTTGGCGGACAGGGAGGGTGAAAAACTGTTTTTT	CASSLADREGEKLFF
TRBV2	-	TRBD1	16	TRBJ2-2	TGTGCCAGCAGTCCCACCGGGACAGTGAACACCGGGGAGCTGTTTTTT	CASSPTGTVNTGELFF
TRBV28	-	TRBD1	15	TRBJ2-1	TGTGCCAGCAGATTGGGGACAGGGGGTTACAATGAGCAGTTCTTC	CASRLGTGGYNEQFF
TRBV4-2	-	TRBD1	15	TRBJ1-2	TGTGCCAGCAGCCCCGGCCGACAGGGGAGTGGCGGCTACACCTTC	CASSPGRQGSGGYTF
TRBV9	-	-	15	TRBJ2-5	TGTGCCAGCAGCGTAGGAGGGCGGCACCAAGAGACCCAGTACTTC	CASSVGGRHQETQYF
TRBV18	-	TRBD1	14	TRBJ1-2	TGTGCCAGCTCAGGATTGGGACAGAACTATGGCTACACCTTC	CASSGLGQNYGYTF
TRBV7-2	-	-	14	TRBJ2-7	TGTGCCAGCAGCACCGGGACTTTCACGTCCGAGCAGTACTTC	CASSTGTFTSEQYF
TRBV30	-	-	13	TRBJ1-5	TGTGCCTGGAGTGCAGGAAGCAATCAGCCCCAGCATTTT	CAWSAGSNQPQHF
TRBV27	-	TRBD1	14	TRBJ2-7	TGTGCCAGCCAGAGACAGGGCCCAAGGAACGAGCAGTACTTC	CASQRQGPRNEQYF
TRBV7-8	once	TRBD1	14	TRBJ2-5	TGTGCCAGCAGCTTAGTTGAAGGGACAGGCAAAATCCACTTC	CASSLVEGTGKIHF
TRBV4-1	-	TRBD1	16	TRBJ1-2	TGCGCCAGCAGCAAAACGTGGGGACAGGTAGATGGTGGCTACACCTTC	CASSKTWGQVDGGYTF
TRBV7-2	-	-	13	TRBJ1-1	TGTGCCAGCAGCTTAAGACAGGATACTGAAGCTTTCTTT	CASSLRQDTEAFF
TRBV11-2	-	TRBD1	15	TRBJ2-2	TGTGCCAGCAGCTCAGGGACAGGAACAACCGGGGAGCTGTTTTTT	CASSSGTGTTGELFF
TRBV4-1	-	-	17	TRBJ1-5	TGCGCCAGCAGCCAAGTCGGTAGGGGTTCTAGCAATCAGCCCCAGCATTTT	CASSQVGRGSSNQPQHF
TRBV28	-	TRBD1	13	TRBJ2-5	TGTGCCAGCAGAGTACAGGGGGCTGAGACCCAGTACTTC	CASRVQGAETQYF
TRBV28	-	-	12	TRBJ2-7	TGTGCCAGCACCCTTCCCCCCTACGAGCAGTACTTC	CASTLPPYEQYF
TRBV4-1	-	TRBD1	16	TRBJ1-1	TGCGCCAGCAGCCAAGATCGGAGACAGGGTTACACTGAAGCTTTCTTT	CASSQDRRQGYTEAFF
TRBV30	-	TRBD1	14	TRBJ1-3	TGTGCCTGGAGTGTAGTCAGGGGGAGAAACACCATATATTTT	CAWSVVRGRNTIYF
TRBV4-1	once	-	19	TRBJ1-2	TGCGCCAGCAGCCAACTTTTCGGCCCGGGCGAAATACCACGGGGAGGCTACACCTTC	CASSQLFGPGEIPRGGYTF
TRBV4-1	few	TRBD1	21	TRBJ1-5	TGCGCCAGCAGCCAAATAAGGGTACAGGGGGCCGTGAATTTTAAAAATCAGCCCCAGCATTTT	CASSQIRVQGAVNFKNQPQHF
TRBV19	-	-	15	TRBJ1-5	TGTGCCAGTAGTATTTCAGGCAATAGCAATCAGCCCCAGCATTTT	CASSISGNSNQPQHF
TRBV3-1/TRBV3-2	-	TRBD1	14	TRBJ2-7	TGTGCCAGCAGCCCGGGACAGGACTCCTACGAGCAGTACTTC	CASSPGQDSYEQYF
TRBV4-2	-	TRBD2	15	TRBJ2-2	TGTGCCAGCAGCCCAAGCGGGGATAACACCGGGGAGCTGTTTTTT	CASSPSGDNTGELFF
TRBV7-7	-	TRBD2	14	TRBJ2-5	TGTGCTAGCAGCTTAGCGGGAGGGTTGGAGACCCAGTACTTC	CASSLAGGLETQYF
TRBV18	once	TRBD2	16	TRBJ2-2	TGTGCCAGCTCACCACGACTAGCGAGTAACACCGGGGAGCTGTTTTTT	CASSPRLASNTGELFF
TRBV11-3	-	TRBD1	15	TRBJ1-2	TGTGCCAGCAGCACACGGACAGGGTGGACCTATGGCTACACCTTC	CASSTRTGWTYGYTF
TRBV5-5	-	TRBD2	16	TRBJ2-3	TGTGCCAGCAGCGGAACTTACGGGGGGGTACCAGATACGCAGTATTTT	CASSGTYGGVPDTQYF
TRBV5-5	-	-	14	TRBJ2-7	TGTGCCAGCAGCTTGGGCCAGGGTATTTACGAGCAGTACTTC	CASSLGQGIYEQYF
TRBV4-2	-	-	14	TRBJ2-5	TGTGCCAGCAGCCCCCTGGGCTACCAAGAGACCCAGTACTTC	CASSPLGYQETQYF